The 15 T cell receptor beta chains below all came from one sample that was sequenced in a study of regulatory T cells in long-lasting Graves disease. Time point defined: newly diagnosed GD, antithyroid drugs for less than 3 months. TCR sequences were obtained from RNA taken from PBMCs. HTBI primers from iRepertoire and Arm-PCR of CDR3 regions yielded the TCR beta libraries. TCRdb reanalysed the multiplex PCR reads using MiXCR and keeps one entry per CDR3 protein. The sample has approximately 480,000 distinct CDR3 sequences, about a sixth seen once. The data were also submitted as part of a second study, on T cells in Graves' hyperthyroidism and ophthalmopathy.

Sequenced here: peripheral blood mononuclear cells (PBMCs), sampled at new diagnosis, from a patient treated with antithyroid drugs. The receptors were gathered from a man aged 40-49 years with Graves disease.

The rearrangement links TRBV18 to TRBJ1-1; D unresolved. Germline V CDR1 and CDR2: KGHSH, LQKENI. Trimming took 3 bases from V and 4 from J, leaving 15 bases between them. The CDR3 runs to 15 residues. The chain's CDR3 is CASSPSRTGVTEAFF. CDR3 DNA sequence: TGTGCCAGCTCACCCTCGCGGACGGGTGTCACTGAAGCTTTCTTT.

The chain couples TRBV6-1 to TRBJ2-3; TRBD2 agrees at 8 bases. CDR1 and CDR2 (germline): MNHNS, SASEGT. The V and J ends lost 6 bases and 5 bases, in that order; junction bases with no gene match: 10. The CDR3 loop spans 15 amino acids. CDR3 sequence (DNA): TGTGCCAGCAGAGTCGGAGCGGGAGCAAAAGATACGCAGTATTTT. It specifies CASRVGAGAKDTQYF.

The chain combines TRBV10-3 with TRBJ1-5; TRBD1 matches at 8 bases. Germline assignment: CDR1 ENHRY and CDR2 SYGVKD. The CDR3 extends over 15 amino acids. Trimming at V came to 10 bases and at J to 3 bases, leaving 11 bases not matched to a gene. The DNA for the CDR3 is TGTGCCACTCGAGGGACAGGCACAAACAATCAGCCCCAGCATTTT. Its translation is CATRGTGTNNQPQHF.

In this sample, this clonotype turned up a few times. The genes are TRBV7-9 and TRBJ1-2; D may be TRBD1 (5 bases). Trimming stripped 10 bases from V and 8 bases from J, with 29 bases between. Germline CDR1 is SEHNR and CDR2 is FQNEAQ (reference sequence). The CDR3 loop spans 16 amino acids. CDR3 sequence reads: CAILLGEQPTLGGYTF. In nucleotides, the CDR3 is TGTGCCATACTGTTAGGGGAACAGCCGACCCTGGGAGGCTACACCTTC.

The table lists this clonotype with many counts. The CDR3 loop is CASSSSGLRSYNEQFF. The DNA for the CDR3 is TGTGCCAGTAGTTCCTCGGGTTTGCGGAGCTACAATGAGCAGTTCTTC. The V call is TRBV19, the J call TRBJ2-1; D call uncertain. V lost 5 bases, J lost 3 bases, and 17 bases lay in between. Germline V gene lookup returns CDR1 LNHDA and CDR2 SQIVND (reference sequence). The CDR3 is 16 residues long.

In the case of this clonotype: At one boundary the junction diverges from the germline segment, which might be a read error. V and J are TRBV7-2 and TRBJ1-2; 7 positions match TRBD1. The CDR3 spans 13 residues. Germline lookup yields CDR1 SGHTA and CDR2 FQGNSA. The CDR3 is CVSSPKDRIGYTF. CDR3 nucleotide sequence: TGTGTCAGCAGCCCGAAGGACAGGATTGGCTACACCTTC.

The chain carries TRBV6-1 and TRBJ2-5; no reliable D call. The CDR3 has 17 amino acids. The V and J ends lost 5 bases and 0 bases respectively, with 19 bases between them. From germline, CDR1 is MNHNS and CDR2 SASEGT. CDR3 sequence reads: CASSNDASLWYQETQYF. In nucleotides, the CDR3 is TGTGCCAGCAGTAATGACGCCTCCCTTTGGTACCAAGAGACCCAGTACTTC.

This chain uses TRBV20-1 with TRBJ2-1; 10 nucleotides agree with TRBD2. Judging by the DNA end, TRBJ2-5 fits better; the J call may be wrong. The CDR3 runs to 15 residues. The V gene's germline CDR1 is DFQATT and CDR2 SNEGSKA (reference sequence). The CDR3 reads CSARDFGLAEETQYF. DNA for the CDR3: TGCAGTGCTAGAGATTTTGGACTAGCGGAAGAGACCCAGTACTTC.

This clonotype was counted only a few times. An end of the junction does not agree with germline; a read error may underlie this. The chain links TRBV11-2 to TRBJ2-4, with D perhaps TRBD1 (5 bases). Germline-derived CDR1 and CDR2 are SGHAT and FQNNGV. The CDR3 consists of 11 residues. CDR3 sequence reads: CASSFGRQIQF. In nucleotides, the CDR3 is TGTGCCAGCAGCTTTGGACGACAGATACAATTC.

This clonotype was seen a few times. The rearrangement joins TRBV3-1 to TRBJ1-6, with TRBD1 identical over 10 bases. Germline V gives CDR1 LGHDT, CDR2 YNNKEL (reference sequence). V trimming: 4 bases; J trimming: 8 bases; junction bases outside the gene matches: 5. This CDR3 region has 15 residues. In nucleotides, the CDR3 is TGTGCCAGCAGCCCTAGGGACAGGGGTTATTCACCCCTCCACTTT. This sequence encodes CASSPRDRGYSPLHF.

This chain uses TRBV25-1 with TRBJ1-1; D not certain. The V end lost 3 bases, the J end lost 4 bases, and 18 bases lay between the germline ends. CDR1 is MGHDK, CDR2 SYGVNS, per germline. The CDR3 covers 16 residues. CDR3 bases: TGTGCCAGCAGTGATGTTGGGTATCCCGCGGGCACTGAAGCTTTCTTT. The encoded protein is CASSDVGYPAGTEAFF. Supplemented by reference TRBV25-1 and TRBJ1-1, the full variable domain reads EADIYQTPRYLVIGTGKKITLECSQTMGHDKMYWYQQDPGMELHLIHYSYGVNSTEKGDLSSESTVSRIRTEHFPLTLESARPSHTSQYLCASSDVGYPAGTEAFFGQGTRLTVV.

This clonotype was counted at least ten times. This sequence joins TRBV28 and TRBJ1-2; D is uncertain. The V end lost 1 base, the J end lost 2 bases, and 2 bases lay between the germline ends. The V gene's germline CDR1 is MDHEN and CDR2 SYDVKM. The CDR3 runs 12 residues. As DNA, the CDR3 is TGTGCCAGCAGTTTATCCAACTATGGCTACACCTTC. This translates into CASSLSNYGYTF.

There are a few counts of this clonotype. The genes are TRBV10-2 and TRBJ2-1, with TRBD2 matching 10 bases. Germline loops: CDR1 WSHSY, CDR2 SAAADI. V shed 8 bases and J 8 bases; nucleotides not matched to a gene: 12. The CDR3 length is 15 residues. The chain's CDR3 is CASLRASGRYDEQFF. In nucleotides, the CDR3 is TGCGCCAGCCTGAGGGCTAGCGGGAGATACGATGAGCAGTTCTTC.

In this sample, this clonotype turned up a few times. This sequence joins TRBV14 and TRBJ2-7, with TRBD2 matching 11 bases. J gave up 3 bases and V 3 bases, and 13 bases lay outside the gene matches. This CDR3 region has 18 residues. From germline, CDR1 is SGHDN and CDR2 FVKESK. CDR3 nucleotides: TGTGCCAGCAGCCAGCGAGCAGGCCTAGCGGGAGGCCACTACGAGCAGTACTTC. It encodes CASSQRAGLAGGHYEQYF.

This clonotype was counted only a few times. The rearrangement joins TRBV14 to TRBJ2-1; D perhaps matches TRBD1 (6 bases). Germline CDR1 reads SGHDN; CDR2 reads FVKESK. This CDR3 contains 14 residues. V gave up 4 bases and J gave up 7 bases, with 14 bases separating them. The CDR3 loop reads CASSRDTRRNEQFF. CDR3 bases: TGTGCCAGCAGCCGGGACACAAGGAGAAATGAGCAGTTCTTC.